The rows below give T cell receptor beta chains drawn from one sample of a study of Ad26.COV2.S vaccination and SARS-CoV-2 variants. The data were produced by immunoSEQ multiplex PCR, yet TCRdb's version contains in-frame clones alone and is incomplete. The sample consists of about 350,000 clones, about 92% of them appearing once. This material consisted of peripheral blood, taken after recovery from COVID-19. All receptors derive from a human donor who had recovered from COVID-19. The conserved cysteine and the conserved F or W are not part of the CDR3 here.

TRBV6-5,TRBJ1-2,AVWAGGGYT
TRBV11-3,TRBJ2-1,ASSKAGTSGVYNEQF
TRBV29-1,TRBJ2-1,SVEDRGSSYNEQF
TRBV19,TRBJ1-1,ASSRQGAGAGAF
TRBV6-5,TRBJ1-4,ASSYDRDEKLF
TRBV27,TRBJ1-1,ASRVKGAGTEAF
TRBV27,TRBJ1-2,ASTSGGSYGYT
TRBV5-1,TRBJ1-4,ASSLGGHREEDEKLF
TRBV7-9,TRBJ2-1,ASSSFSSYNEQF
TRBV6-6,TRBJ2-3,ASSRNDRPYPTDTQY
TRBV6-6,TRBJ1-4,ASSYPQGGVEEKLF
TRBV2,TRBJ1-2,ASRDQGLGYGYT
TRBV24-1,TRBJ2-5,ATSDFPTSGQETQY
TRBV6-5,TRBJ1-2,ASSGPGSSYGYT
TRBV7-9,TRBJ1-4,ASSQTGQLEKLF
TRBV12-3/TRBV12-4,TRBJ2-5,ASSWTVGETQY
TRBV7-9,TRBJ2-7,ASSSGQTYEQY
TRBV9,TRBJ1-2,ASSGAGTGGFGYT
TRBV5-6,TRBJ2-7,ASRGGAPYEQY
TRBV5-1,TRBJ2-5,ASSRAGTEKETQY
TRBV11-2,TRBJ1-6,ASSFAKSFTLH
TRBV7-6,TRBJ1-4,ASSLGGGSGEKLF
TRBV2,TRBJ1-4,ASIRLRGRSNEKLF
TRBV5-1,TRBJ2-3,ASSLGMGGFTDTQY